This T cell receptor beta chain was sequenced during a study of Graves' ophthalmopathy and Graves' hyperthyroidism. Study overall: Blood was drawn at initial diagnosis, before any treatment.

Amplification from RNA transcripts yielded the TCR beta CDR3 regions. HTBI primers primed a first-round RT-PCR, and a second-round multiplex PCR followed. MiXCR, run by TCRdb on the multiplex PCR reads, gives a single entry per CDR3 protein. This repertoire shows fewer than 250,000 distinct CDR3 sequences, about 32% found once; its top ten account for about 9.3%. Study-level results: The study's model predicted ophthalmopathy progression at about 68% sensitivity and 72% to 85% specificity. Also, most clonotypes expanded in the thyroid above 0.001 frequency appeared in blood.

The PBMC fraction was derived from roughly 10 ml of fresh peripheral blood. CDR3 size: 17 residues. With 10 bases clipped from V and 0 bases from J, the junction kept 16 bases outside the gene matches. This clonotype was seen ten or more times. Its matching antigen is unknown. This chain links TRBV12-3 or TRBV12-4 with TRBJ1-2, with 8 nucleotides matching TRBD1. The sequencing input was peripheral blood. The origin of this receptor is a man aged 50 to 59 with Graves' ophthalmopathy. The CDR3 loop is CATQSPGQDPANYGYTF. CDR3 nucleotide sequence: TGTGCCACCCAATCCCCGGGACAGGATCCGGCTAACTATGGCTACACCTTC.